The clone carrying this TCR beta chain has ten or more counts. Its antigen remains unidentified. This entry belongs to a study of regulatory T cells in long-lasting Graves disease. Overall study: Antithyroid drug intake by newly diagnosed Graves' patients had lasted under 3 months. Study-wide results and limits: Not thyroid tissue but only peripheral blood was studied. Persistent Graves' patients possessed reduced TCR diversity relative to recently diagnosed ones.

HTBI primers from iRepertoire and Arm-PCR of CDR3 regions yielded the TCR beta libraries. TCRdb processed the multiplex PCR reads anew with MiXCR; each CDR3 protein has one entry. The table shows approximately 230,000 distinct CDR3 sequences, with 18% occurring only once. Indicated time point: newly diagnosed GD, antithyroid drugs for less than 3 months. Preparation of the TCR library used RNA extracted from PBMCs. An endocrinology department in Xi'an, China, recruited the patients. The germline V gene encodes CDR1 DFQATT and CDR2 SNEGSKA (reference sequence). CDR3 size: 14 residues. V lost 6 bases to trimming and J lost 6 bases, with 18 bases between them.

J is TRBJ1-5 and V is TRBV20-1; possible D gene TRBD1, 6 bases. Here the sequenced sample was peripheral blood mononuclear cells (PBMCs), taken at new diagnosis, from a patient treated with antithyroid drugs. This clonotype originated in a female donor with Graves disease. The CDR3 is CSARGRGTGQPQHF. DNA for the CDR3: TGCAGTGCCCGGGGGCGCGGTACAGGTCAGCCCCAGCATTTT.